This T cell receptor (beta chain) came from a study of response to subunit inactivated influenza vaccine. General study findings and limits: Every seasonal influenza vaccination brings in few new T cells, the authors suggested.

One entry per CDR3 protein, called by TCRdb with MiXCR from the RT-PCR reads. The sample has hundreds of thousands of distinct CDR3 sequences; 6.5% to 8% are singletons. Remarks on this clonotype: Its cognate antigen is unknown.

The V and J ends lost 5 bases and 8 bases respectively, with 19 bases between them. Germline assignment: CDR1 DFQATT and CDR2 SNEGSKA (reference sequence). The CDR3 has 14 residues. Sequenced material: PBMCs from blood, taken 23 months after vaccination. This sequence originates from a man aged 50 to 75 who received an inactivated influenza vaccine. The chain carries TRBV20-1 and TRBJ2-1, with TRBD1 as a possible D gene (6 bases). This CDR3 reads CSALTGTGFYEQFF. CDR3 coding DNA: TGCAGTGCTCTTACAGGGACGGGTTTCTATGAGCAGTTCTTC.